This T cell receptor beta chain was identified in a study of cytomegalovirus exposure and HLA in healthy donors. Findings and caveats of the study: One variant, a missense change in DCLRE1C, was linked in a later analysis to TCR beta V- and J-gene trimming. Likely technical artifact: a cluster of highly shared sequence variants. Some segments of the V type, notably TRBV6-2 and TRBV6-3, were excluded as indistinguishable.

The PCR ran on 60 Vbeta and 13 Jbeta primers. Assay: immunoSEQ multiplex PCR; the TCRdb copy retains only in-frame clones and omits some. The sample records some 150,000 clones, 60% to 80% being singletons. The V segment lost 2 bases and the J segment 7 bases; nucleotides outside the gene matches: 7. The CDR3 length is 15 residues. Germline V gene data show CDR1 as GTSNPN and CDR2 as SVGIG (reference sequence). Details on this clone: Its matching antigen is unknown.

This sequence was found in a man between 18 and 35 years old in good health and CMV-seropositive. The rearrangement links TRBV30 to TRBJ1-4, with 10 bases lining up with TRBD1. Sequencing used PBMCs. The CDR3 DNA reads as TGTGCCTGGAGTCCGGGACAGGGGAGTCTTGAAAAACTGTTTTTT. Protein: CAWSPGQGSLEKLFF.